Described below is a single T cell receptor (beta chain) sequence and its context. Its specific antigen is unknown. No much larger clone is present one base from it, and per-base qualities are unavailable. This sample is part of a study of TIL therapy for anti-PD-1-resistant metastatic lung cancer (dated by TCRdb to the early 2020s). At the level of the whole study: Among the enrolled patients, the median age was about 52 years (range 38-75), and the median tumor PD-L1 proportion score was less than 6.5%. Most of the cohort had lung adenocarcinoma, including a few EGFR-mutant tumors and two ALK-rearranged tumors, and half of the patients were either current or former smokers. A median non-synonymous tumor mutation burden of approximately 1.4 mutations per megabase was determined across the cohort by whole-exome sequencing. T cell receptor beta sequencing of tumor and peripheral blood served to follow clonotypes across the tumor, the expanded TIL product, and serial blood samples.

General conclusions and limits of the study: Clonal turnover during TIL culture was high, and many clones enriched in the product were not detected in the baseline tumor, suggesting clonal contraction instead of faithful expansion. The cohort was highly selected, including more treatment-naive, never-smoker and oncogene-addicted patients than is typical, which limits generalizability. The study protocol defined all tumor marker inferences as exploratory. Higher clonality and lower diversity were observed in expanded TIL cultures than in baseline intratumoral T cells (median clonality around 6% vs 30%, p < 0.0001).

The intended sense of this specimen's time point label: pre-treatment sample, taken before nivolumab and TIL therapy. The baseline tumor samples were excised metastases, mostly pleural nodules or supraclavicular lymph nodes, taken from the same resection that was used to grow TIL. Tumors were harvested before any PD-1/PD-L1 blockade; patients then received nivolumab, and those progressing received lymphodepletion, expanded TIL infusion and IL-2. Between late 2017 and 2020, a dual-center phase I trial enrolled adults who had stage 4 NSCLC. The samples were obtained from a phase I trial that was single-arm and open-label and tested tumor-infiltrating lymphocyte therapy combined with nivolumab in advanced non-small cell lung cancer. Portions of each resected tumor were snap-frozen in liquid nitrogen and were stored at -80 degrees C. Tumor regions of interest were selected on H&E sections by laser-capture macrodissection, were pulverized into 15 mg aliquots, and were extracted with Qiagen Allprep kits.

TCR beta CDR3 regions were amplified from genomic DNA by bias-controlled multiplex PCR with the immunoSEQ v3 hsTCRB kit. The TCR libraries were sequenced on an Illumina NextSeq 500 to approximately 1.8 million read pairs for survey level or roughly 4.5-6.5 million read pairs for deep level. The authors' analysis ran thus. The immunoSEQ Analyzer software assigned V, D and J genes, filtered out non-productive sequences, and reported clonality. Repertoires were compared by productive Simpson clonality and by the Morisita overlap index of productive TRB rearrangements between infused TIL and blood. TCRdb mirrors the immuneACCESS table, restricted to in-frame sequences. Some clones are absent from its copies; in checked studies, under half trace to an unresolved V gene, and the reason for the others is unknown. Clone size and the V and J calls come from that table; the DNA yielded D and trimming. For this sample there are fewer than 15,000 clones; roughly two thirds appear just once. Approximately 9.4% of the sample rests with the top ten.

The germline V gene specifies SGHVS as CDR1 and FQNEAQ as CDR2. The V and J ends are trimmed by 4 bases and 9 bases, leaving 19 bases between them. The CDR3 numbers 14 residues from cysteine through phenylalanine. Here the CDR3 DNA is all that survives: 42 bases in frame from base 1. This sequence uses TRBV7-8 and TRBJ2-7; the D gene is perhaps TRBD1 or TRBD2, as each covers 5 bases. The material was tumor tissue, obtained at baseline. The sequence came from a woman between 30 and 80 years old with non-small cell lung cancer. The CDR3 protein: CASSSGTPTSMQYF. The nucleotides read TGTGCCAGCAGCTCCGGGACGCCGACCTCGATGCAGTACTTC.